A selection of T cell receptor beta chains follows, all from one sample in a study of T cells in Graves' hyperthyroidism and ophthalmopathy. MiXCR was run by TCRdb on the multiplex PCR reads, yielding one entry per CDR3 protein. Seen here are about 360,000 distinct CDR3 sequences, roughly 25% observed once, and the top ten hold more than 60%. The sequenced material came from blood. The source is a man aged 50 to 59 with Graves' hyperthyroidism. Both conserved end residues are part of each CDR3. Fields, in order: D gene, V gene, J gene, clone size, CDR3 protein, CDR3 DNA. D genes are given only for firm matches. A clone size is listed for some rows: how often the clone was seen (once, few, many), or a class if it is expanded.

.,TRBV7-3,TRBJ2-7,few,CASSQNPGYEQYF,TGTGCCAGCAGCCAGAATCCCGGCTACGAGCAGTACTTC
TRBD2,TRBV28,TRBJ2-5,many,CASSKAGGGETQYF,TGTGCCAGCAGCAAAGCGGGAGGGGGTGAGACCCAGTACTTC
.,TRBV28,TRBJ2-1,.,CASSIGTGYEQFF,TGTGCCAGCAGTATTGGGACGGGGTATGAGCAGTTCTTC
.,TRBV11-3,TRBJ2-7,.,CASSLGWKTLLEQYF,TGTGCCAGCAGCTTAGGGTGGAAAACCCTCCTAGAGCAGTACTTC
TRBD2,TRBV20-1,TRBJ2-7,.,CSARKSGSNYEQYF,TGCAGTGCTAGGAAGAGCGGGAGTAACTACGAGCAGTACTTC
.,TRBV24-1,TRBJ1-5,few,CATSEARGVGNQPQHF,TGTGCCACCAGTGAGGCACGGGGTGTGGGTAATCAGCCCCAGCATTTT
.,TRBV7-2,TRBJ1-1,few,CASRMAGERTEAFF,TGTGCCAGCAGAATGGCAGGGGAGCGGACTGAAGCTTTCTTT
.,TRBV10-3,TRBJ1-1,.,CAIKTGIEAFF,TGTGCCATCAAAACAGGGATAGAAGCTTTCTTT
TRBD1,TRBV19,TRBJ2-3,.,CASSTQRDRGADTQYF,TGTGCCAGTAGTACTCAGAGGGACAGGGGCGCAGATACGCAGTATTTT
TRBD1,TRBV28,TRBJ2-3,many,CASSFPGQGALAGPTDTQYF,TGTGCCAGCAGTTTCCCGGGACAGGGGGCCCTAGCGGGACCGACAGATACGCAGTATTTT